The 19 T cell receptor beta chains below come from one sample, sequenced in a study of blood T cell repertoires in COVID-19. Here immunoSEQ multiplex PCR was the method, and the copy in TCRdb shows in-frame clones only, minus some. The sample has about 300,000 clones; 90% are singletons. Input material: peripheral blood. The receptors were sampled from a woman younger than 45 with COVID-19, enrolled during active disease.

The rearrangement uses TRBV7-2 and TRBJ2-7; TRBD2 matches 9 bases. This CDR3 has 15 residues. Germline trimming cut 5 bases from V and 5 bases from J; bases unmatched to any gene: 10. The germline V gene has CDR1 SGHTA and CDR2 FQGNSA. CDR3 sequence reads: CASSAKPGLANEQYF. For the CDR3, the DNA is TGTGCCAGCAGCGCGAAGCCGGGACTAGCTAACGAGCAGTACTTC.

This clone appeared many times. This chain joins TRBV30 and TRBJ1-6, with 8 bases identical to TRBD1. V dropped 7 bases and J dropped 10; count of bases not matched to a gene: 9. The CDR3 consists of 13 residues. Germline V gene data show CDR1 as GTSNPN and CDR2 as SVGIG (reference sequence). The CDR3 sequence is CASQTGARSPLHF. The CDR3 DNA reads as TGTGCCTCTCAGACAGGGGCTAGATCACCCCTCCACTTT.

This chain uses TRBV11-2 with TRBJ2-2, with TRBD1 matching over 11 bases. The germline V gene has CDR1 SGHAT and CDR2 FQNNGV. The ends lost 5 bases at V and 5 bases at J; junction bases unmatched: 13. The CDR3 runs to 18 residues. CDR3 in DNA: TGTGCCAGCAGCCTACACCGGGACAGGGGGTGGAGGACCGGGGAGCTGTTTTTT. Translating gives CASSLHRDRGWRTGELFF.

The chain has TRBV2 and TRBJ2-5; TRBD2 matches at 10 bases. The CDR3 runs to 15 residues. V shed 3 bases, J shed 7 bases, and the junction held 8 bases outside the gene matches. The germline V gene has CDR1 SNHLY and CDR2 FYNNEI. CDR3 sequence: CASSDGLAGVGTQYF. The CDR3 DNA follows: TGTGCCAGCAGTGACGGGCTAGCGGGAGTAGGGACCCAGTACTTC.

This clone appeared a single time. The chain is built from TRBV5-5 and TRBJ2-7; TRBD2 matches 13 bases. The germline CDR1 and CDR2 sequences are SGHKS and YYEKEE (reference sequence). The CDR3 contains 16 residues. V trimming: 4 bases; J trimming: 4 bases; junction bases outside the gene matches: 8. CDR3 loop: CASSAPRTSGSYEQYF. The CDR3 DNA reads TGTGCCAGCAGCGCCCCCCGGACTAGCGGGAGTTACGAGCAGTACTTC.

The table lists this clone with a few counts. The rearrangement uses TRBV4-2 and TRBJ2-1; 8 bases line up with TRBD2. CDR1 and CDR2 (germline): LGHNA, YNFKEQ. V lost 0 bases to trimming and J lost 2 bases; unmatched junction nucleotides: 3. The CDR3 has 16 amino acids. CDR3 nucleotides: TGTGCCAGCAGCCAAGAAGGTAGCGGGACCTACAATGAGCAGTTCTTC. It codes for CASSQEGSGTYNEQFF.

V usage is TRBV9 and J usage is TRBJ1-2; 7 nucleotides match TRBD1. This CDR3 region has 14 residues. With V trimmed by 4 bases and J by 4 bases, 7 bases remained unmatched. The germline gives CDR1 SGDLS, CDR2 YYNGEE. CDR3 in amino acids: CASSPDRRGYGYTF. CDR3 DNA: TGTGCCAGCAGCCCGGACAGGAGGGGCTATGGCTACACCTTC.

The chain combines TRBV3-1 (or the pseudogene TRBV3-2) with TRBJ2-1; a possible D gene is TRBD2 (6 bases). Trimming stripped 4 bases from V and 3 bases from J, with 13 bases between. Germline V gene data show CDR1 as LGHDT and CDR2 as YNNKEL (reference sequence). The CDR3 runs 15 residues. This chain's CDR3 is CASSRARDFYNEQFF. DNA for the CDR3: TGTGCCAGCAGCCGGGCGCGGGATTTCTACAATGAGCAGTTCTTC.

The chain carries TRBV19 and TRBJ1-5, with 8 bases identical to TRBD1. There are 13 residues in the CDR3. V was pared by 4 bases and J by 4 bases, with 0 bases of the junction left unmatched. The germline V gene encodes CDR1 LNHDA and CDR2 SQIVND (reference sequence). The CDR3 bases are TGTGCCAGTAGTAGGGACAGGAATCAGCCCCAGCATTTT. It translates to CASSRDRNQPQHF.

This rearrangement joins TRBV7-3 to TRBJ2-6; TRBD1 matches at 12 bases. CDR3 length: 18 residues. V lost 5 bases to trimming and J lost 4 bases; unmatched junction nucleotides: 9. Germline lookup yields CDR1 SGHTA and CDR2 FQGTGA. CDR3: CASSPRGQGASGANVLTF. The DNA for the CDR3 is TGTGCCAGCAGCCCGAGGGGACAGGGGGCGAGCGGGGCCAACGTCCTGACTTTC.

The V call is TRBV3-1 (or the pseudogene TRBV3-2), the J call TRBJ2-5; 9 bases line up with TRBD2. Germline CDR1 and CDR2: LGHDT and YNNKEL (reference sequence). J gave up 5 bases and V 0 bases, and 7 bases lay outside the gene matches. The CDR3 is 16 residues long. The CDR3 DNA reads TGTGCCAGCAGCCAAGATCTTAGCGGGGGCGGGGAGACCCAGTACTTC. It is translated as CASSQDLSGGGETQYF.

The CDR3 DNA reads TGTGCCAGCAGTTTAATCTTAGGGGGGGCGGGCGAAAAACTGTTTTTT. Translated, it gives CASSLILGGAGEKLFF. The genes are TRBV28 and TRBJ1-4; possibly TRBD1 for D (6 bases). The CDR3 has 16 residues. The V gene lost 2 bases and the J gene lost 8 bases, with 18 bases spanning the gap. CDR1 is MDHEN, CDR2 SYDVKM, per germline.

V and J are TRBV9 and TRBJ2-7, with 8 bases identical to TRBD1. The CDR3 is 14 residues long. V lost 4 bases to trimming and J lost 0 bases; unmatched junction nucleotides: 3. Germline V gene data show CDR1 as SGDLS and CDR2 as YYNGEE. CDR3 in DNA: TGTGCCAGCAGCTTCGGGACAGGCTCCTACGAGCAGTACTTC. Translated: CASSFGTGSYEQYF. The full variable domain, completed using reference TRBV9 and TRBJ2-7, is DSGVTQTPKHLITATGQRVTLRCSPRSGDLSVYWYQQSLDQGLQFLIQYYNGEERAKGNILERFSAQQFPDLHSELNLSSLELGDSALYFCASSFGTGSYEQYFGPGTRLTVT.

The J gene is TRBJ1-6, the V gene TRBV10-1, with D tentatively TRBD1 (5 bases). Germline V gene lookup returns CDR1 WNHNN and CDR2 SYGVQD (reference sequence). The CDR3 totals 13 residues. V lost 3 bases and J lost 7, with 7 bases in between. The CDR3 nucleotides read TGCGCCAGCAGTGAAAGGGGCAATTCACCCCTCCACTTT. Residues: CASSERGNSPLHF.

The chain is built from TRBV6-5 and TRBJ2-1, with D possibly matching TRBD1 (6 bases). Trimming shortened V by 7 bases and J by 9 bases, and 16 bases separated the two germline ends. This CDR3 comprises 13 residues. Germline assignment: CDR1 MNHEY and CDR2 SVGAGI. The CDR3 DNA is TGTGCCAGCACGCTTCCAGGGGCGGGTGAGCAGTTCTTC. It is translated as CASTLPGAGEQFF.

The chain links TRBV4-1 to TRBJ2-3; 7 positions match TRBD2. V lost 1 base and J lost 2; bases outside the gene matches: 18. Germline lookup yields CDR1 MGHRA and CDR2 YSYEKL. The CDR3 contains 20 residues. Written as DNA, the CDR3 is TGCGCCAGCAGCCAAGGGGACGGGGGAATCGCCCAGCGGGACACAGATACGCAGTATTTT. It translates to CASSQGDGGIAQRDTDTQYF.

CDR3 loop: CAISETQQGTEAFF. The CDR3 DNA is TGTGCCATCAGTGAGACTCAACAGGGTACTGAAGCTTTCTTT. The V and J genes are TRBV10-3 and TRBJ1-1, with TRBD1 as a possible D gene (6 bases). CDR1 and CDR2 (germline): ENHRY, SYGVKD. This CDR3 is built from 14 residues. V lost 2 bases, J lost 5 bases, and 12 bases lay in between.

The J gene is TRBJ1-2, the V gene TRBV30; a possible D gene is TRBD1 (6 bases). With 5 bases removed from V and 4 bases from J, the gap between germline ends came to 14 bases. Germline V gene sequence: CDR1 GTSNPN, CDR2 SVGIG (reference sequence). The CDR3 length is 13 residues. The CDR3 reads CAWSGQGLYGYTF. As DNA, the CDR3 is TGTGCCTGGTCGGGACAAGGGCTCTATGGCTACACCTTC.

The CDR3 reads CASSPGVHEQFF. DNA for the CDR3: TGTGCCAGCAGCCCAGGGGTACATGAGCAGTTCTTC. The rearrangement uses TRBV5-5 and TRBJ2-1, with D possibly matching TRBD1 (6 bases). The CDR3 has 12 amino acids. V was trimmed by 4 bases and J by 8 bases, leaving 10 bases between them. CDR1 is SGHKS and CDR2 is YYEKEE in the germline V gene (reference sequence).